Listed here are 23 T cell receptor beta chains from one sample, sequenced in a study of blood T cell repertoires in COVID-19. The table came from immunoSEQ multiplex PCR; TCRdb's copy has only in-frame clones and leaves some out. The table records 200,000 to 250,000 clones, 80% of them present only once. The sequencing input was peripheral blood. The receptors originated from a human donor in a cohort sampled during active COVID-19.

CDR3 loop: CASSFNGGSRAFF. In DNA form, the CDR3 reads TGTGCCAGCAGTTTTAATGGGGGGTCTCGAGCTTTCTTT. The chain is built from TRBV12-3 or TRBV12-4 and TRBJ1-1; possibly TRBD1 for D (5 bases). This CDR3 comprises 13 residues. V lost 3 bases, J lost 10 bases, and 15 bases lay in between.

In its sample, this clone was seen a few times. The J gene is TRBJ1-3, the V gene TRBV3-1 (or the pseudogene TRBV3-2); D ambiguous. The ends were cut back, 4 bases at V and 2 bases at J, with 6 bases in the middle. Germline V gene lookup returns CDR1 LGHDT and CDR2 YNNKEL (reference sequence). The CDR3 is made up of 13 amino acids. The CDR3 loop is CASSPEAGNTIYF. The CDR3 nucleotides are TGTGCCAGCAGCCCGGAGGCTGGAAACACCATATATTTT.

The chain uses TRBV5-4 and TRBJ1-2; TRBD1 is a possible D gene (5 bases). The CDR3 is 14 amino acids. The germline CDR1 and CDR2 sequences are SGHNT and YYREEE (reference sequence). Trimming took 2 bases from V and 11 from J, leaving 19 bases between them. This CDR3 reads CASSFPGREVGYTF. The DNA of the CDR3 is TGTGCCAGCAGCTTCCCAGGGAGGGAGGTCGGGTACACCTTC.

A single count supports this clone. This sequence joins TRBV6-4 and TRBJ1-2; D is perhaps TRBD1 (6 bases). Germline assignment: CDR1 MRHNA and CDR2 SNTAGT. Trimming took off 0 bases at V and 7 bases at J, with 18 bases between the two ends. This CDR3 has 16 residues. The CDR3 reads CASSDSRGGTAFGYTF. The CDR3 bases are TGTGCCAGCAGTGACTCTAGGGGGGGAACCGCGTTTGGCTACACCTTC.

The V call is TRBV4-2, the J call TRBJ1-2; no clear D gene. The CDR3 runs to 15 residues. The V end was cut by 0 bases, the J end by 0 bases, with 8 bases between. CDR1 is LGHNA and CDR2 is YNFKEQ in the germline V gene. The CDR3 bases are TGTGCCAGCAGCCAAGATTTAGGAGCTAACTATGGCTACACCTTC. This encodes CASSQDLGANYGYTF.

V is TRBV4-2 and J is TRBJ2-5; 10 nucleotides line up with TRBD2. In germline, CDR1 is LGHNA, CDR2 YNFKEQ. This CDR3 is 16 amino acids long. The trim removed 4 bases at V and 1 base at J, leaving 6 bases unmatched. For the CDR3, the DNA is TGTGCCAGCAGCCCCCGGACTAGCGGTCCCCAAGAGACCCAGTACTTC. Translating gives CASSPRTSGPQETQYF.

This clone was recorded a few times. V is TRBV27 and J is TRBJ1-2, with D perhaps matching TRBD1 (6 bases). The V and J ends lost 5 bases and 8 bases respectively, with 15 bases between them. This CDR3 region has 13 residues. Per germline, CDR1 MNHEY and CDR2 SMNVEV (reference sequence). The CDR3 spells CASSVKQGSGYTF. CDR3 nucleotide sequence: TGTGCCAGCAGTGTCAAACAGGGAAGCGGCTACACCTTC.

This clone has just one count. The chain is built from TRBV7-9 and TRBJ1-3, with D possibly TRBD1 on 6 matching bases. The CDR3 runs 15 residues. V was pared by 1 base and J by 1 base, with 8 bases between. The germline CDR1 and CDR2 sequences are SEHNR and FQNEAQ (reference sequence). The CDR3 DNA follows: TGTGCCAGCAGCTTAGGTCAGGGGTCTGGAAACACCATATATTTT. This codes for CASSLGQGSGNTIYF. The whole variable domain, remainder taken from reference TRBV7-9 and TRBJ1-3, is DTGVSQNPRHKITKRGQNVTFRCDPISEHNRLYWYRQTLGQGPEFLTYFQNEAQLEKSRLLSDRFSAERPKGSFSTLEIQRTEQGDSAMYLCASSLGQGSGNTIYFGEGSWLTVV.

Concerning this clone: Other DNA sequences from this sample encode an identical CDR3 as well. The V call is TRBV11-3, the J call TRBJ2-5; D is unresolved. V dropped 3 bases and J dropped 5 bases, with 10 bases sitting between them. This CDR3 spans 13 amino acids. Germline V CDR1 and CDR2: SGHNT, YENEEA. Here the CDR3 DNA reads TGTGCCAGCAGCTTCGACCTGGGCGAGACCCAGTACTTC. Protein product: CASSFDLGETQYF.

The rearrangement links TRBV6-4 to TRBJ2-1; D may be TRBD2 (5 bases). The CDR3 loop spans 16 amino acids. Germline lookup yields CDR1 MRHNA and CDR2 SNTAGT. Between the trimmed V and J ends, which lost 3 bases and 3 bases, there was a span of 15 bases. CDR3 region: CASSEVSGANYNEQFF. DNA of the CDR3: TGTGCCAGCAGTGAGGTCAGCGGCGCTAACTACAATGAGCAGTTCTTC.

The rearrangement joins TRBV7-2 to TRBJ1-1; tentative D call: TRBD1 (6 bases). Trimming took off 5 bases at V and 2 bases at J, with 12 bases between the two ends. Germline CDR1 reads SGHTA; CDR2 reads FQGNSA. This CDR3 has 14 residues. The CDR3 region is CASSIRDINTEAFF. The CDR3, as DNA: TGTGCCAGCAGCATCCGGGACATAAACACTGAAGCTTTCTTT.

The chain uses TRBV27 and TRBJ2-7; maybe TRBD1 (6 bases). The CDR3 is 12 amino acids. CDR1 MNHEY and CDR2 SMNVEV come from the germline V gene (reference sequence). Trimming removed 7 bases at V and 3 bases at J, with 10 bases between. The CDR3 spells CASTGQRYEQYF. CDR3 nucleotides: TGTGCCAGCACTGGACAGCGCTACGAGCAGTACTTC.

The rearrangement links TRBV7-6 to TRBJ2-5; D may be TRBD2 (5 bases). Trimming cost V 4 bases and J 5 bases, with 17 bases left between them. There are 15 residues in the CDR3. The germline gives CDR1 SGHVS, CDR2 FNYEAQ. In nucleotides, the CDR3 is TGTGCCAGCAGCTCCCCCGCGGGCTGGGATGAGACCCAGTACTTC. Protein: CASSSPAGWDETQYF.

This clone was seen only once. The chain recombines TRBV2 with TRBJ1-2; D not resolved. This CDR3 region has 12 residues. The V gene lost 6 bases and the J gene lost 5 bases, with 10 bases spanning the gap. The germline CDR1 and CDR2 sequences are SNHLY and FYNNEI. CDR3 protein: CASRERIYGYTF. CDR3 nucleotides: TGTGCCAGCAGAGAACGTATTTATGGCTACACCTTC.

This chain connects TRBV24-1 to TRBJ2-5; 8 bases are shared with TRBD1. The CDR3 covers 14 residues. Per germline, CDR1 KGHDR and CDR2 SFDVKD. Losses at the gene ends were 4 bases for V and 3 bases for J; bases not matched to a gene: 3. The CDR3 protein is CATSDSDREETQYF. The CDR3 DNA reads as TGTGCCACCAGTGACTCGGACAGGGAAGAGACCCAGTACTTC.

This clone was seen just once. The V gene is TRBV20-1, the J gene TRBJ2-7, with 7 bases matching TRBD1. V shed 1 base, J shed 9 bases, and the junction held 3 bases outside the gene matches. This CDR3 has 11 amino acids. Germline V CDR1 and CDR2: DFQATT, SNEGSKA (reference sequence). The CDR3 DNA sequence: TGCAGTGCTAGAGGACAGGGTGGGCAGTACTTC. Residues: CSARGQGGQYF.

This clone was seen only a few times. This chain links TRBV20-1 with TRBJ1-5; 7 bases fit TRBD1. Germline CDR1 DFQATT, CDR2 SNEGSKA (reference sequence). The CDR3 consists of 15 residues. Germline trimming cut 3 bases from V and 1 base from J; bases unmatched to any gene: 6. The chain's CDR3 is CSASLGGTSNQPQHF. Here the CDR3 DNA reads TGCAGTGCTAGTCTAGGGGGCACGAGCAATCAGCCCCAGCATTTT.

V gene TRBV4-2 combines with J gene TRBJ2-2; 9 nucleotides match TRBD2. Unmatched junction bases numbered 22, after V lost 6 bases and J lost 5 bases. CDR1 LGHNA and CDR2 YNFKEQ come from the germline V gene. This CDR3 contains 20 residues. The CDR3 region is CASRDQGRIAGGPLTGELFF. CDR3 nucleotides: TGTGCCAGCAGGGATCAGGGAAGGATTGCGGGAGGGCCTCTTACCGGGGAGCTGTTTTTT.

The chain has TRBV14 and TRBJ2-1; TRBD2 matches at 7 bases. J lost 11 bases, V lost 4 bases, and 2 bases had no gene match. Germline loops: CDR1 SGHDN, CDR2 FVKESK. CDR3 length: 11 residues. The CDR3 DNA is TGTGCCAGCAGCCCCGGGGGGAAGCAGTTCTTC. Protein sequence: CASSPGGKQFF. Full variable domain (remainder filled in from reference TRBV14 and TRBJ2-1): EAGVTQFPSHSVIEKGQTVTLRCDPISGHDNLYWYRRVMGKEIKFLLHFVKESKQDESGMPNNRFLAERTGGTYSTLKVQPAELEDSGVYFCASSPGGKQFFGPGTRLTVL.

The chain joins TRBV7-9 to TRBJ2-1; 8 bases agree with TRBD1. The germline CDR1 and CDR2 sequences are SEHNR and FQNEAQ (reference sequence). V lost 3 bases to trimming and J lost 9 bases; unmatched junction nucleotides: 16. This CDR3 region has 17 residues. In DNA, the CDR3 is TGTGCCAGCAGCTTTCGGACAGGGAGGTTGGGGAGAGGTGAGCAGTTCTTC. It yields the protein CASSFRTGRLGRGEQFF.

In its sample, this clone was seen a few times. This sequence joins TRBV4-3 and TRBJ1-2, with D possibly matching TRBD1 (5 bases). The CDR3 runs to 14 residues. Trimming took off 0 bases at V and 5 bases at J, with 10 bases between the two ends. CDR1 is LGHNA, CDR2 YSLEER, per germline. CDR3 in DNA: TGCGCCAGCAGCCAAGATAAAGCAGGGTATGGCTACACCTTC. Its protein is CASSQDKAGYGYTF.

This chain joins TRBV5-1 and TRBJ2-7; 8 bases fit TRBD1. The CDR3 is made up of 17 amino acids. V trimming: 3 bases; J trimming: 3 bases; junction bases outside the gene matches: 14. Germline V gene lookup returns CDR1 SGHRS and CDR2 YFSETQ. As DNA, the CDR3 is TGCGCCAGCAGCTCGGAAACGGTTCCGGGACAGGACTACGAGCAGTACTTC. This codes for CASSSETVPGQDYEQYF.

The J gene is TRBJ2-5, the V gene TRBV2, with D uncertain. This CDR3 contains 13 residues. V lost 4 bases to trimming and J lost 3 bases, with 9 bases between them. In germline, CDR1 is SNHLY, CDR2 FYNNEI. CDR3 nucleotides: TGTGCCAGCAGTGTTGAACCAGAAGAGACCCAGTACTTC. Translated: CASSVEPEETQYF.